Shown below are 18 T cell receptor beta chains from a single sample sequenced in a study of CD8+ T cells in alopecia areata (dated by TCRdb to 2017 to 2018). Libraries were prepared through the immunoSEQ multiplex PCR assay. For TCR sequencing, RNA was extracted from every sample and reverse transcribed into cDNA to serve as template. Imported from immuneACCESS, the table was reduced by TCRdb to in-frame sequences with V and J called. These copies leave out some clones; in studies compared against another copy, an unresolved V gene accounts for under half, and the cause of the remainder is not known. Recorded for this sample are around 82,000 clones; roughly 51% of them occurred a single time. About 6% of the sample is taken by the ten largest. What was sequenced was NKG2D-high CD8+ T cells sorted from blood. What the cell subset or site label conveys for this sample: sorted CD8+ NKG2D-high blood T cells. The receptors come from a human donor with alopecia areata.

V and J are TRBV9 and TRBJ2-1; 11 nucleotides line up with TRBD2. Unmatched junction bases numbered 5, after V lost 0 bases and J lost 12 bases. The CDR3 extends over 14 amino acids. Germline V gene data show CDR1 as SGDLS and CDR2 as YYNGEE. CDR3 bases: TGTGCCAGCAGCGTAGTACTCGGGACTAGCGGGCAGTTCTTC. Its translation: CASSVVLGTSGQFF.

This sequence joins TRBV30 and TRBJ2-1, with 7 bases matching TRBD2. Germline V gives CDR1 GTSNPN, CDR2 SVGIG (reference sequence). The CDR3 is 13 residues long. Germline trimming cut 7 bases from V and 7 bases from J; bases unmatched to any gene: 10. The CDR3 loop is CASSPIGGNEQFF. In DNA, the CDR3 is TGTGCCTCCTCCCCCATCGGGGGGAATGAGCAGTTCTTC.

The V gene is TRBV9, the J gene TRBJ2-3, with 7 bases fitting TRBD2. Per the germline V gene, CDR1 is SGDLS and CDR2 is YYNGEE. Losses at the gene ends were 4 bases for V and 4 bases for J; bases not matched to a gene: 9. The CDR3 runs 15 residues. The CDR3 DNA follows: TGTGCCAGCAGCCCAGAGGGGAGCGGGGCAGATACGCAGTATTTT. It translates to CASSPEGSGADTQYF.

The chain joins TRBV5-6 to TRBJ2-3; no reliable D call. This CDR3 comprises 15 residues. The V end was cut by 4 bases, the J end by 0 bases, with 12 bases between. The germline V gene encodes CDR1 SGHDT and CDR2 YYEEEE. CDR3 in amino acids: CASSLGTASTDTQYF. The CDR3 DNA reads TGTGCCAGCAGCCTAGGTACCGCTAGCACAGATACGCAGTATTTT.

The chain employs TRBV6-5 and TRBJ2-1, with D tentatively TRBD2 (7 bases). The CDR3 consists of 13 residues. Per germline, CDR1 MNHEY and CDR2 SVGAGI. V lost 6 bases to trimming and J lost 5 bases, with 11 bases between them. Here the CDR3 DNA reads TGTGCCAGCAGCGGGGGGCTAGACAATGAGCAGTTCTTC. Protein sequence: CASSGGLDNEQFF.

The chain employs TRBV7-8 and TRBJ2-1; TRBD2 aligns across 11 bases. J lost 5 bases, V lost 5 bases, and 8 bases had no gene match. This CDR3 is 16 amino acids long. Per germline, CDR1 SGHVS and CDR2 FQNEAQ. This CDR3 is CASSPPASGGHNEQFF. The CDR3, as DNA: TGTGCCAGCAGCCCCCCGGCTAGCGGGGGGCACAATGAGCAGTTCTTC.

This clone occurred a few times. This chain uses TRBV28 with TRBJ2-3; D might be TRBD1 (5 bases). Trimming shortened V by 6 bases and J by 0 bases, and 16 bases separated the two germline ends. This CDR3 region has 16 residues. The germline V gene encodes CDR1 MDHEN and CDR2 SYDVKM. CDR3 bases: TGTGCCAGCAGCCAAATCAGGGCGGAGAGCACAGATACGCAGTATTTT. Translated, it gives CASSQIRAESTDTQYF.

Only a few counts were recorded for this clone. The rearrangement links TRBV29-1 to TRBJ2-7, with 8 bases lining up with TRBD1. Germline V gene lookup returns CDR1 SQVTM and CDR2 ANQGSEA. The CDR3 covers 15 residues. Trimming removed 4 bases from V and 0 bases from J; junction bases left unmatched: 8. The CDR3 nucleotides are TGCAGCGTTGCCCTGGGGGACAGGAGCTCCTACGAGCAGTACTTC. This encodes CSVALGDRSSYEQYF.

V and J are TRBV4-1 and TRBJ2-7; TRBD2 might be the D (6 bases). Between the trimmed V and J ends, which lost 1 base and 2 bases, there was a span of 12 bases. The CDR3 has 15 residues. Germline V CDR1 and CDR2: MGHRA, YSYEKL. The CDR3 protein is CASSQVMEGPYEQYF. Here the CDR3 DNA reads TGCGCCAGCAGCCAAGTGATGGAGGGGCCCTACGAGCAGTACTTC.

The CDR3 region has the DNA TGCGCCAGCAGGCGGACCGGGACTACGAACACTGAAGCTTTCTTT. Its protein product is CASRRTGTTNTEAFF. The chain combines TRBV4-1 with TRBJ1-1; D might be TRBD1 (5 bases). V lost 6 bases to trimming and J lost 1 base, with 15 bases between them. Germline V gene lookup returns CDR1 MGHRA and CDR2 YSYEKL. The CDR3 length is 15 residues.

The CDR3 is CASSQAGVGYEQYF. The CDR3, as DNA: TGCGCCAGCAGCCAAGCAGGGGTAGGCTACGAGCAGTACTTC. The chain carries TRBV4-1 and TRBJ2-7, with a weak D call TRBD1 (6 bases). The CDR3 covers 14 residues. Germline-derived CDR1 and CDR2 are MGHRA and YSYEKL. V lost 1 base and J 3 bases, leaving 10 bases between the germline ends.

The chain is built from TRBV6-5 and TRBJ2-1, with TRBD1 matching over 8 bases. This CDR3 is 16 amino acids long. Losses at the gene ends were 2 bases for V and 4 bases for J; bases not matched to a gene: 7. Germline V gene sequence: CDR1 MNHEY, CDR2 SVGAGI. CDR3 nucleotides: TGTGCCAGCAGTTACCAGACAGGGGTATTGTACAATGAGCAGTTCTTC. This encodes CASSYQTGVLYNEQFF.

This chain uses TRBV14 with TRBJ2-7, with 15 bases matching TRBD2. Germline V lookup: CDR1 SGHDN, CDR2 FVKESK. With V trimmed by 6 bases and J by 6 bases, 6 bases remained unmatched. The CDR3 runs to 15 residues. CDR3: CASSWTSGGAAEQYF. In nucleotides, the CDR3 is TGTGCCAGCAGTTGGACTAGCGGGGGGGCCGCCGAGCAGTACTTC.

The genes are TRBV29-1 and TRBJ2-1, with 9 bases fitting TRBD1. V shed 7 bases and J 7 bases; nucleotides not matched to a gene: 14. Per the germline V gene, CDR1 is SQVTM and CDR2 is ANQGSEA. There are 15 residues in the CDR3. CDR3: CSGMLTDRGRNEQFF. The CDR3 DNA reads TGCAGCGGTATGTTAACGGACAGGGGTAGGAATGAGCAGTTCTTC.

The chain employs TRBV4-1 and TRBJ2-7; D is possibly TRBD2 (5 bases). Deletions cut 2 bases from V and 7 bases from J, with 12 bases between. This CDR3 contains 13 residues. Germline V gene sequence: CDR1 MGHRA, CDR2 YSYEKL. CDR3 region: CASSQSGSGEQYF. In nucleotides, the CDR3 is TGCGCCAGCAGCCAATCGGGGTCGGGGGAGCAGTACTTC.

J is TRBJ2-2 and V is TRBV30; TRBD2 might be the D (6 bases). Looked up from germline, CDR1 is GTSNPN and CDR2 is SVGIG (reference sequence). Trimming shortened V by 0 bases and J by 4 bases, and 9 bases separated the two germline ends. This CDR3 contains 14 residues. DNA for the CDR3: TGTGCCTGGAGTGTTCGGGGAGGCACCGGGGAGCTGTTTTTT. As protein: CAWSVRGGTGELFF.

V is TRBV5-1 and J is TRBJ2-7, with D uncertain. Looked up from germline, CDR1 is SGHRS and CDR2 is YFSETQ. The CDR3 contains 12 residues. Trimming stripped 1 base from V and 0 bases from J, with 2 bases between. The CDR3 loop reads CASSLYSYEQYF. In DNA, the CDR3 is TGCGCCAGCAGCTTGTACTCCTACGAGCAGTACTTC.

V is TRBV5-4 and J is TRBJ2-3, with 8 bases that match TRBD2. Germline V lookup: CDR1 SGHNT, CDR2 YYREEE (reference sequence). CDR3 length equals 15 residues. V lost 3 bases, J lost 5 bases, and 8 bases stayed unmatched. The CDR3 here is CASSSYGGAEDTQYF. The DNA of the CDR3 is TGTGCCAGCAGCTCGTACGGGGGGGCGGAAGATACGCAGTATTTT. The full variable domain, with the rest looked up from reference TRBV5-4 and TRBJ2-3, is ETGVTQSPTHLIKTRGQQVTLRCSSQSGHNTVSWYQQALGQGPQFIFQYYREEENGRGNFPPRFSGLQFPNYSSELNVNALELDDSALYLCASSSYGGAEDTQYFGPGTRLTVL.